A single sample gave rise to the 8 T cell receptor beta chains below, sequenced in a study of tumor-infiltrating lymphocytes in oesophageal squamous cell carcinoma. TCRdb used MiXCR to reprocess the PCR reads, holding one entry per CDR3 protein. The repertoire has 16,000 or so distinct CDR3 sequences, 35% to 50% of them found once; the top ten carry under 35%. Sequenced input: esophageal tumor tissue. Receptors originate from a male donor with esophageal squamous cell carcinoma.

Turning to this clonotype: A much larger clonotype is one base distant, so this may be a read error. The J gene is TRBJ2-1, the V gene TRBV6-2 or TRBV6-3; D is uncertain. Trimming stripped 2 bases from V and 10 bases from J, with 12 bases between. The CDR3 totals 13 residues. CDR1 is MNHEY and CDR2 is SVGEGT in the germline V gene. Written as DNA, the CDR3 is TGTGCCAGCAGTTACGGGGAACACTACGAGCAGTTCTTC. This gives the protein CASSYGEHYEQFF.

This clonotype was picked up many times. The gene calls are TRBV7-9 and TRBJ2-1; 12 nucleotides agree with TRBD2. Trimming took 6 bases from V and 5 from J; bases not matched to a gene: 5. Germline CDR1 SEHNR, CDR2 FQNEAQ (reference sequence). The CDR3 consists of 15 residues. In nucleotides, the CDR3 is TGTGCCAGCAGTCCCTGGACTAGCGGGAACAATGAGCAGTTCTTC. This codes for CASSPWTSGNNEQFF. Looking up the rest from reference TRBV7-9 and TRBJ2-1 gives the full variable domain: DTGVSQNPRHKITKRGQNVTFRCDPISEHNRLYWYRQTLGQGPEFLTYFQNEAQLEKSRLLSDRFSAERPKGSFSTLEIQRTEQGDSAMYLCASSPWTSGNNEQFFGPGTRLTVL.

At least ten counts were recorded for this clonotype. The V gene is TRBV7-9, the J gene TRBJ2-7; 7 nucleotides line up with TRBD2. Germline values: CDR1 SEHNR, CDR2 FQNEAQ (reference sequence). V shed 5 bases and J 7 bases; nucleotides not matched to a gene: 11. This CDR3 contains 14 residues. The CDR3 sequence is CASSIHRDYGEQYF. DNA of the CDR3: TGTGCCAGCAGCATCCACCGGGACTACGGGGAGCAGTACTTC.

This clonotype was picked up many times. Because the CDR3 is missing its conserved closing phenylalanine or tryptophan, this is likely a read error. It is unclear where the CDR3 begins or ends on the DNA, so no DNA is shown, and the CDR3 is as TCRdb lists it. This chain links TRBV7-3 with TRBJ2-1; the table calls TRBD1, which could not be checked here. CDR1 is SGHTA and CDR2 is FQGTGA in the germline V gene. The CDR3 spans 15 amino acids, including both terminal residues. This chain's CDR3 is CASSLGANSPLHFGN.

This clonotype was recorded many times. The chain recombines TRBV12-3 or TRBV12-4 with TRBJ2-1; 8 bases fit TRBD1. The CDR3 length is 14 residues. V dropped 6 bases and J dropped 5; count of bases not matched to a gene: 6. This chain's CDR3 is CASRPGQVHNEQFF. The CDR3 DNA sequence: TGTGCCAGCAGGCCGGGACAGGTGCACAATGAGCAGTTCTTC.

At least ten counts were recorded for this clonotype. CDR3 sequence (DNA): TGTGCCAGCAGCCCCGGCGGGGGCACAGATACGCAGTATTTT. Translation: CASSPGGGTDTQYF. The chain combines TRBV5-6 with TRBJ2-3, with D perhaps TRBD2 (6 bases). The V gene lost 4 bases and the J gene lost 1 base, with 10 bases spanning the gap. Germline CDR1 SGHDT, CDR2 YYEEEE. The CDR3 totals 14 residues.

The chain combines TRBV7-6 with TRBJ2-3; TRBD1 matches at 7 bases. The last part of the DNA fits TRBJ2-5 better; the J call may be wrong. Germline lookup yields CDR1 SGHVS and CDR2 FNYEAQ. The CDR3 contains 15 residues. CDR3 nucleotides: TGTGCCAGCAGCTTAAGGGGACAGCTCCAAGAGACCCAGTACTTC. Amino acid sequence: CASSLRGQLQETQYF.

As to this clonotype: Given a much more abundant clone one base away, this may be a read error. V gene TRBV2 combines with J gene TRBJ2-3; 9 bases line up with TRBD1. Germline CDR1 SNHLY, CDR2 FYNNEI. The CDR3 consists of 15 residues. J lost 14 bases, V lost 7 bases, and 19 bases had no gene match. The CDR3 loop reads CASMRQGVFAGELYF. For the CDR3, the DNA is TGTGCCAGCATGAGACAGGGGGTCTTCGCTGGGGAGCTGTATTTT.